These T cell receptor beta chains were read from a single sample in a study of lymphopenia after photon versus proton radiotherapy. The method was immunoSEQ multiplex PCR; TCRdb's version includes in-frame clones alone and lacks a portion of them. Among 25,000 to 35,000 clones listed, 80% to 90% were seen once. The input for sequencing was peripheral blood, taken from a patient treated with proton-based radiotherapy. All receptors derive from a woman in her seventies with pancreatic cancer. Some clones in this sample may be carry-over from other donors' samples. Both conserved end residues are part of each CDR3. The D gene is left open where the match is weak. Not every row has a clone size; where given, it reads once, few, many or a size class.

D gene	J gene	V gene	clone size	CDR3 protein	CDR3 DNA
.	TRBJ2-2	TRBV5-1	few	CASSLAGGITGELFF	TGCGCCAGCAGCTTGGCTGGGGGCATTACCGGGGAGCTGTTTTTT
TRBD2	TRBJ2-1	TRBV10-1	.	CASSRLAGANNEQFF	TGCGCCAGCAGTAGACTAGCGGGAGCTAACAATGAGCAGTTCTTC
.	TRBJ1-1	TRBV9	.	CASSETGYTEAFF	TGTGCCAGCAGCGAAACAGGGTACACTGAAGCTTTCTTT
TRBD1	TRBJ1-4	TRBV5-1	.	CASTRSQGAGEKLFF	TGCGCCAGCACCCGCAGCCAGGGGGCGGGTGAAAAACTGTTTTTT
.	TRBJ2-2	TRBV5-1	.	CASSWGTPNTGELFF	TGCGCCAGCAGCTGGGGTACCCCGAACACCGGGGAGCTGTTTTTT
.	TRBJ1-1	TRBV29-1	once	CSVRRQTGNTEAFF	TGCAGCGTTCGGCGGCAGACGGGGAACACTGAAGCTTTCTTT
TRBD1	TRBJ1-1	TRBV27	.	CASSLHRDRGSEAFF	TGTGCCAGCAGTTTACACCGGGACAGGGGATCTGAAGCTTTCTTT
.	TRBJ2-7	TRBV28	.	CASSLWGRDYEQYF	TGTGCCAGCAGTTTATGGGGCAGGGACTACGAGCAGTACTTC
TRBD2	TRBJ2-2	TRBV7-9	.	CASIASGTNTGELFF	TGTGCCAGCATTGCGAGCGGGACGAACACCGGGGAGCTGTTTTTT
TRBD2	TRBJ2-1	TRBV4-1	.	CASSQGLAGVYNEQFF	TGCGCCAGCAGCCAAGGACTAGCGGGAGTCTACAATGAGCAGTTCTTC
TRBD1	TRBJ1-2	TRBV28	.	CASRPPGQGWGYTF	TGTGCCAGCAGGCCCCCGGGACAGGGGTGGGGCTACACCTTC
TRBD2	TRBJ2-1	TRBV5-1	.	CASSLTSGRGFNEQFF	TGCGCCAGCAGCTTGACTAGCGGGAGAGGTTTCAATGAGCAGTTCTTC
TRBD1	TRBJ1-5	TRBV28	.	CASSWTGGHHPQHF	TGTGCCAGCAGCTGGACAGGGGGCCATCATCCCCAGCATTTT
.	TRBJ2-1	TRBV7-2	.	CASSLAGVSNEQFF	TGTGCCAGCAGCTTAGCAGGGGTTTCGAATGAGCAGTTCTTC
TRBD1	TRBJ1-3	TRBV10-2	.	CASSPTGGVGNTIYF	TGCGCCAGCAGTCCGACAGGGGGTGTCGGAAACACCATATATTTT
.	TRBJ1-1	TRBV10-3	.	CAISEKNMNTEAFF	TGTGCCATCAGTGAAAAAAACATGAACACTGAAGCTTTCTTT
.	TRBJ1-2	TRBV5-6	few	CASSSTGYGYTF	TGTGCCAGCAGCTCCACAGGGTATGGCTACACCTTC
TRBD1	TRBJ1-5	TRBV4-2	.	CASSHGTEQGQPQHF	TGTGCCAGCAGCCATGGAACAGAACAGGGGCAGCCCCAGCATTTT
TRBD1	TRBJ2-7	TRBV6-5	.	CASSILRTGGYEQYF	TGTGCCAGCAGTATCCTCCGGACAGGGGGCTACGAGCAGTACTTC
.	TRBJ1-5	TRBV4-2	.	CASSQEVGSNQPQHF	TGTGCCAGCAGCCAAGAAGTGGGGAGCAATCAGCCCCAGCATTTT
.	TRBJ2-1	TRBV5-1	once	CASSLVSGSSYNEQFF	TGCGCCAGCAGCTTGGTCTCTGGAAGCTCCTACAATGAGCAGTTCTTC
TRBD1	TRBJ2-2	TRBV29-1	.	CSATGATGELFF	TGCAGCGCGACAGGGGCGACCGGGGAGCTGTTTTTT
.	TRBJ1-6	TRBV30	.	CAWRGLPSYNSPLHF	TGTGCCTGGAGGGGGCTTCCTTCTTATAATTCACCCCTCCACTTT
.	TRBJ1-3	TRBV6-6	.	CASRRPGLEDYTIYF	TGTGCCAGCAGACGTCCTGGACTGGAAGATTACACCATATATTTT
TRBD1	TRBJ2-7	TRBV11-2	.	CASSLDVWGQGAYEQYF	TGTGCCAGCAGCTTAGACGTTTGGGGACAGGGGGCCTACGAGCAGTACTTC
.	TRBJ2-6	TRBV12-5	.	CASGSHPAGQSRANVLTF	TGTGCTAGTGGTAGCCATCCTGCAGGACAAAGTCGGGCCAACGTCCTGACTTTC
.	TRBJ2-7	TRBV6-1	.	CASIREGGDSYEQYF	TGTGCCAGCATCCGCGAAGGGGGTGACTCCTACGAGCAGTACTTC
.	TRBJ2-3	TRBV5-4	.	CASSFYGGGVTDTQYF	TGTGCCAGCAGCTTCTACGGGGGAGGTGTAACAGATACGCAGTATTTT
TRBD1	TRBJ2-5	TRBV5-1	.	CASSPGTGGYQETQYF	TGCGCCAGCAGCCCGGGGACAGGAGGGTACCAAGAGACCCAGTACTTC
.	TRBJ1-2	TRBV19	once	CASNREPGSGYTF	TGTGCCAGTAACAGAGAACCGGGAAGTGGCTACACCTTC
.	TRBJ2-1	TRBV18	.	CASSPPGPGVSEQFF	TGTGCCAGCTCACCACCAGGGCCAGGGGTCAGTGAGCAGTTCTTC
.	TRBJ2-7	TRBV23-1	.	CASSPETGAYEQYF	TGCGCCAGCAGTCCCGAGACAGGCGCCTACGAGCAGTACTTC
.	TRBJ2-1	TRBV18	.	CASSRDYYSYNEQFF	TGTGCCAGCTCACGCGACTACTACTCCTACAATGAGCAGTTCTTC
.	TRBJ1-2	TRBV6-5	.	CASRVAGNYGYTF	TGTGCCAGCAGGGTCGCAGGGAACTATGGCTACACCTTC
.	TRBJ1-5	TRBV5-6	.	CASSLGSGLPQHF	TGTGCCAGCAGCTTGGGGTCTGGATTGCCCCAGCATTTT